The 9 T cell receptor beta chains presented below share a single source sample, sequenced in a study of cytomegalovirus exposure and HLA in healthy donors. The study ran its PCR with 60 Vbeta and 13 Jbeta primers. This table comes from immunoSEQ multiplex PCR, and its TCRdb copy is limited to in-frame clones, with some not included. The data show roughly 280,000 clones, roughly 70% seen once. Sequencing was carried out using PBMCs. Receptors originate from a female donor in good health and CMV-seronegative.

The rearrangement joins TRBV7-8 to TRBJ2-4; 7 bases are shared with TRBD1. Germline trimming cut 1 base from V and 6 bases from J; bases unmatched to any gene: 6. The germline V gene encodes CDR1 SGHVS and CDR2 FQNEAQ. The CDR3 consists of 15 residues. The CDR3, as DNA: TGTGCCAGCAGCTTAGGACAGGGCGACGGAAACATTCAGTACTTC. Its translation is CASSLGQGDGNIQYF.

The chain is built from TRBV9 and TRBJ2-1; TRBD2 matches at 8 bases. CDR1 is SGDLS and CDR2 is YYNGEE in the germline V gene. The V gene end was trimmed by 0 bases and the J gene end by 10 bases; junction bases not matched to a gene: 6. CDR3 length: 14 amino acids. The CDR3 region is CASSVAGGPGEQFF. CDR3 nucleotides: TGTGCCAGCAGCGTAGCGGGAGGGCCCGGGGAGCAGTTCTTC. Drawing the rest from reference TRBV9 and TRBJ2-1, the complete variable domain is DSGVTQTPKHLITATGQRVTLRCSPRSGDLSVYWYQQSLDQGLQFLIQYYNGEERAKGNILERFSAQQFPDLHSELNLSSLELGDSALYFCASSVAGGPGEQFFGPGTRLTVL.

The chain recombines TRBV10-1 with TRBJ2-7; D perhaps matches TRBD2 (6 bases). The CDR3 has 14 amino acids. V was cut by 3 bases and J by 6 bases, with 15 bases left in between. CDR1 WNHNN and CDR2 SYGVQD come from the germline V gene (reference sequence). For the CDR3, the DNA is TGCGCCAGCAGTGACCGGGACTCCTTGAGCGAGCAGTACTTC. Its translation is CASSDRDSLSEQYF.

As regards this clone: Additional DNA sequences in this sample encode the identical CDR3. The chain carries TRBV27 and TRBJ1-1; 7 bases map to TRBD1. V was clipped by 3 bases and J by 6 bases; unmatched bases: 1. Germline values: CDR1 MNHEY, CDR2 SMNVEV (reference sequence). CDR3 length: 12 amino acids. The CDR3 region is CASSFTGAEAFF. The CDR3 DNA reads TGTGCCAGCAGTTTCACAGGGGCTGAAGCTTTCTTT.

The chain joins TRBV6-1 to TRBJ1-3, with D possibly being TRBD1 (6 bases). The V and J ends lost 6 bases and 0 bases respectively, with 6 bases between them. CDR1 and CDR2 (germline): MNHNS, SASEGT. The CDR3 runs 13 residues. The DNA of the CDR3 is TGTGCCAGCAGGGACAGCTCTGGAAACACCATATATTTT. This codes for CASRDSSGNTIYF.

This sequence joins TRBV5-1 and TRBJ2-7; 13 positions match TRBD2. Per germline, CDR1 SGHRS and CDR2 YFSETQ. V lost 4 bases to trimming and J lost 3 bases; unmatched junction nucleotides: 7. The CDR3 spans 16 residues. The CDR3 nucleotides read TGCGCCAGCAGCCTAGGACTAGCGGGAGTAAACTACGAGCAGTACTTC. It is translated as CASSLGLAGVNYEQYF.

This clone was seen only a few times. V usage is TRBV10-3 and J usage is TRBJ2-7; the match to TRBD2 covers 7 bases. CDR1 and CDR2 (germline): ENHRY, SYGVKD. With V trimmed by 9 bases and J by 2 bases, 7 bases remained unmatched. CDR3 length: 13 amino acids. CDR3 region: CAIVRENTYEQYF. CDR3 coding DNA: TGTGCCATTGTGCGGGAGAACACCTACGAGCAGTACTTC.

The V call is TRBV7-6, the J call TRBJ1-1; D unresolved. The CDR3 sequence is 13 residues long. Germline-derived CDR1 and CDR2 are SGHVS and FNYEAQ. V shed 0 bases and J shed 7 bases, with 9 bases lying between them. CDR3 residues: CASSLAETSEAFF. CDR3 bases: TGTGCCAGCAGCTTAGCCGAGACAAGTGAAGCTTTCTTT.

This clone has a handful of counts. The V gene is TRBV7-8, the J gene TRBJ2-1; 9 bases fit TRBD2. The ends lost 5 bases at V and 6 bases at J; junction bases unmatched: 11. Germline V gene data show CDR1 as SGHVS and CDR2 as FQNEAQ. This CDR3 contains 16 residues. CDR3 sequence (DNA): TGTGCCAGCAGCCGGTTAGCGGGAGTGGGGGTCAATGAGCAGTTCTTC. This gives the protein CASSRLAGVGVNEQFF.